This passage covers 9 T cell receptor beta chains from one sample sequenced in a study of human T cells and chemical hapten exposure. TCRdb processed the RACE reads anew with MiXCR; each CDR3 protein has one entry. The sample shows approximately 85,000 distinct CDR3 sequences, 10% of them seen only once. Time point noted: patch test 2, 6 weeks after DPC sensitization. The treatment is: therapeutic diphenylcyclopropenone sensitization with weekly scalp DPC. The sequencing here drew on whole blood, taken in connection with sensitization to the hapten diphenylcyclopropenone (DPC). The receptors shown here come from a woman aged 30 to 39 with alopecia areata. Some clones in this sample may be carry-over from other donors' samples.

This clonotype was observed a few times. The V gene is TRBV29-1, the J gene TRBJ2-1; 9 bases are a match to TRBD1. CDR3 length: 13 residues. Per germline, CDR1 SQVTM and CDR2 ANQGSEA. The CDR3 is CRAGTGSYNEQFF. CDR3 DNA: TGCAGGGCCGGGACAGGGTCCTACAATGAGCAGTTCTTC.

This clonotype turned up a few times. J is TRBJ2-3 and V is TRBV11-3; D is ambiguous. Trimming pared 5 bases from V and 6 bases from J, leaving 15 bases between. Germline values: CDR1 SGHNT, CDR2 YENEEA. The CDR3 totals 14 residues. CDR3 in DNA: TGTGCCAGCAGCCATCGGGTCACTGAGGATACGCAGTATTTT. This translates into CASSHRVTEDTQYF.

This clonotype was recorded at least ten times. The J gene is TRBJ1-5, the V gene TRBV20-1; D is unclear. The V end was cut by 6 bases, the J end by 1 base, with 7 bases between. The CDR3 spans 12 residues. Germline V gene sequence: CDR1 DFQATT, CDR2 SNEGSKA (reference sequence). CDR3 in amino acids: CSATESNQPQHF. CDR3 nucleotide sequence: TGCAGTGCGACGGAGAGCAATCAGCCCCAGCATTTT.

V is TRBV29-1 and J is TRBJ2-3, with a possible D match to TRBD2 (7 bases). CDR3 length: 12 residues. The V end was cut by 5 bases, the J end by 4 bases, with 10 bases between. Germline-derived CDR1 and CDR2 are SQVTM and ANQGSEA. The CDR3 is CSVPGGADTQYF. DNA for the CDR3: TGCAGCGTTCCGGGGGGCGCAGATACGCAGTATTTT.

The chain carries TRBV12-3 or TRBV12-4 and TRBJ2-5; D remains ambiguous. V was shortened by 2 bases and J by 4 bases, with 14 bases between the two germline ends. The CDR3 sequence is 15 residues long. The DNA for the CDR3 is TGTGCCAGCAGTTTATCCCGACCCGGGCGAGAGACCCAGTACTTC. Translating it yields CASSLSRPGRETQYF.

This clonotype occurred many times. The V gene is TRBV7-2, the J gene TRBJ1-2; no reliable D call. The CDR3 runs 15 residues. With 5 bases removed from V and 2 bases from J, the gap between germline ends came to 15 bases. CDR1 SGHTA and CDR2 FQGNSA come from the germline V gene. CDR3 sequence (DNA): TGTGCCAGCAGCCCCGATTCCTACTCGAACTATGGCTACACCTTC. This translates into CASSPDSYSNYGYTF.

This clonotype was found a few times. The rearrangement uses TRBV6-2 or TRBV6-3 and TRBJ1-3; possibly TRBD1 for D (6 bases). This CDR3 has 15 residues. Germline CDR1 and CDR2: MNHEY and SVGEGT. Trimming took 7 bases from V and 0 from J, leaving 13 bases between them. CDR3 residues: CASTDGQFSGNTIYF. The CDR3 DNA is TGTGCCAGCACCGACGGACAGTTCTCTGGAAACACCATATATTTT.

This clonotype was detected many times. V gene TRBV27 combines with J gene TRBJ1-4; 7 nucleotides agree with TRBD1. The trim removed 5 bases at V and 8 bases at J, leaving 11 bases unmatched. The CDR3 consists of 15 residues. CDR1 and CDR2 (germline): MNHEY, SMNVEV (reference sequence). CDR3 in DNA: TGTGCCAGCAGTGTAATTCCGGGACAGATAGAAAAACTGTTTTTT. Amino acids: CASSVIPGQIEKLFF.

In this sample, this clonotype turned up many times. V gene TRBV12-3 or TRBV12-4 combines with J gene TRBJ1-2; D might be TRBD1 (5 bases). Trimming shortened V by 5 bases and J by 4 bases, and 11 bases separated the two germline ends. The CDR3 is made up of 13 amino acids. CDR3 nucleotides: TGTGCCAGCAGTAGGGACGGACCCTATGGCTACACCTTC. It encodes CASSRDGPYGYTF.